Listed below are T cell receptor beta chains from one sample, sequenced in a study of blood T cells in healthy people across ages. Each CDR3 protein gets one entry after TCRdb re-called the 5' RACE reads with MiXCR. The data hold 1.8 million or so distinct CDR3 sequences, with 39% observed a single time. The sequenced sample consisted of blood. Every receptor here comes from a human donor in good health. The CDR3 runs from the conserved cysteine through the conserved F or W. A D gene is named only where the DNA matches it firmly. Not all rows give a size; the values are once, few, many and, for expanded clones, a class.

D gene: .; CDR3 length: 16; J gene: TRBJ2-7; clone size: .; V gene: TRBV7-2; CDR3 DNA: TGTGCCAGCAGCGCAGCCTCGGCAGGGCGCTCCTACGAGCAGTACTTC; CDR3 protein: CASSAASAGRSYEQYF
D gene: .; CDR3 length: 15; J gene: TRBJ2-5; clone size: .; V gene: TRBV20-1; CDR3 DNA: TGCAGTGCCCTATCTTTCGCGGGACCCCAAGAGACCCAGTACTTC; CDR3 protein: CSALSFAGPQETQYF
D gene: TRBD1; CDR3 length: 14; J gene: TRBJ1-1; clone size: many; V gene: TRBV4-2; CDR3 DNA: TGTGCCAGCAGCCAAGAGCGAGGGACAGATGAAGCTTTCTTT; CDR3 protein: CASSQERGTDEAFF
D gene: .; CDR3 length: 14; J gene: TRBJ1-1; clone size: once; V gene: TRBV12-5; CDR3 DNA: TGTACTAGTGGATGGTACGGGGCAAACACTGAAGCTTTCTTT; CDR3 protein: CTSGWYGANTEAFF
D gene: TRBD1; CDR3 length: 14; J gene: TRBJ2-7; clone size: many; V gene: TRBV7-2; CDR3 DNA: TGTGCCAGCAGCACCTCGGGACAGGGATACGAGCAGTACTTC; CDR3 protein: CASSTSGQGYEQYF
D gene: .; CDR3 length: 12; J gene: TRBJ2-1; clone size: .; V gene: TRBV9; CDR3 DNA: TGTGCCAGCAGCACCCCATTGGATGAGCAGTTCTTC; CDR3 protein: CASSTPLDEQFF
D gene: TRBD1; CDR3 length: 14; J gene: TRBJ2-3; clone size: .; V gene: TRBV9; CDR3 DNA: TGTGCCAGCAGCCCAAGGGGGCCCACAGATACGCTGTATTTT; CDR3 protein: CASSPRGPTDTLYF
D gene: TRBD1; CDR3 length: 17; J gene: TRBJ1-6; clone size: few; V gene: TRBV5-6; CDR3 DNA: TGTGCCAGCAGCCCGCAGGGGGCTCACTCCTATAATTCACCCCTCCACTTT; CDR3 protein: CASSPQGAHSYNSPLHF
D gene: TRBD2; CDR3 length: 13; J gene: TRBJ2-3; clone size: .; V gene: TRBV20-1; CDR3 DNA: TGCAGTGCTAGAGAGGCGGGGGTAGATACGCAGTATTTT; CDR3 protein: CSAREAGVDTQYF
D gene: TRBD1; CDR3 length: 14; J gene: TRBJ2-5; clone size: .; V gene: TRBV3-1; CDR3 DNA: TGTGCCAGCAGCGTAGCCCCAGGGGGCGAGACCCAGTACTTC; CDR3 protein: CASSVAPGGETQYF
D gene: TRBD1; CDR3 length: 15; J gene: TRBJ2-5; clone size: .; V gene: TRBV24-1; CDR3 DNA: TGTGCCACCAGTAATACAGACAGGGGAGGAGAGACCCAGTACTTC; CDR3 protein: CATSNTDRGGETQYF
D gene: TRBD2; CDR3 length: 14; J gene: TRBJ2-5; clone size: .; V gene: TRBV5-6; CDR3 DNA: TGTGCCAGCAGCTTGGGGACTAGCGAAGAGACCCAGTACTTC; CDR3 protein: CASSLGTSEETQYF
D gene: .; CDR3 length: 14; J gene: TRBJ2-1; clone size: .; V gene: TRBV20-1; CDR3 DNA: TGCAGTGCTCCAAGCGACTACTACCAAGAGACCCAGTTCTTC; CDR3 protein: CSAPSDYYQETQFF
D gene: .; CDR3 length: 13; J gene: TRBJ2-2; clone size: .; V gene: TRBV6-5; CDR3 DNA: TGTGCAACGCGGGGAAATGCCCCCGGGGAGCTGTTTTTT; CDR3 protein: CATRGNAPGELFF
D gene: TRBD1; CDR3 length: 14; J gene: TRBJ1-4; clone size: .; V gene: TRBV30; CDR3 DNA: TGTGCCTGGAGAGAGAAGGGACAGAATGAAAAACTGTTTTTT; CDR3 protein: CAWREKGQNEKLFF
D gene: .; CDR3 length: 14; J gene: TRBJ2-7; clone size: .; V gene: TRBV29-1; CDR3 DNA: TGCAGCGCAGGCGGGGACGGGAGCTCCTACGAGCAGTACTTC; CDR3 protein: CSAGGDGSSYEQYF
D gene: .; CDR3 length: 14; J gene: TRBJ2-3; clone size: .; V gene: TRBV11-2; CDR3 DNA: TGTGCCAGCAGCACCGGGGGGCGGGGAGATACGCAGTATTTT; CDR3 protein: CASSTGGRGDTQYF
D gene: .; CDR3 length: 15; J gene: TRBJ1-5; clone size: .; V gene: TRBV5-1; CDR3 DNA: TGCGCCAGCAGCATAGGAGAAAATAGCAATCAGCCCCAGCATTTT; CDR3 protein: CASSIGENSNQPQHF
D gene: .; CDR3 length: 14; J gene: TRBJ2-3; clone size: .; V gene: TRBV20-1; CDR3 DNA: TGCAGTGCTAGCAACGGGGGCGAGGCAGATACGCAGTATTTT; CDR3 protein: CSASNGGEADTQYF
D gene: .; CDR3 length: 16; J gene: TRBJ1-5; clone size: .; V gene: TRBV16; CDR3 DNA: TGTGCCAGCAGCCCCTACGTGGGGGGCGGCTATCAGCCCCAGCATTTT; CDR3 protein: CASSPYVGGGYQPQHF
D gene: .; CDR3 length: 14; J gene: TRBJ1-5; clone size: .; V gene: TRBV12-3/TRBV12-4; CDR3 DNA: TGTGCCAGCACCCAGGCCAGGGGCCGGCAGCCCCAGCATTTT; CDR3 protein: CASTQARGRQPQHF
D gene: .; CDR3 length: 15; J gene: TRBJ1-2; clone size: .; V gene: TRBV7-2; CDR3 DNA: TGTGCCAGCAGCCCAATACGGCCAGCTAACTATGGCTACACCTTC; CDR3 protein: CASSPIRPANYGYTF
D gene: .; CDR3 length: 15; J gene: TRBJ2-4; clone size: .; V gene: TRBV20-1; CDR3 DNA: TGCAGTGCTAGAGATTATCAACGGGCTGGAAACATTCAGTACTTC; CDR3 protein: CSARDYQRAGNIQYF
D gene: TRBD2; CDR3 length: 14; J gene: TRBJ2-7; clone size: few; V gene: TRBV29-1; CDR3 DNA: TGCAGCGTTGCGGTAGCGGGGAGCCTTTACGAGCAGTACTTC; CDR3 protein: CSVAVAGSLYEQYF
D gene: .; CDR3 length: 15; J gene: TRBJ2-7; clone size: .; V gene: TRBV5-1; CDR3 DNA: TGCGCCAGCAGCTTGGCAGACAGAATGTTATACGAGCAGTACTTC; CDR3 protein: CASSLADRMLYEQYF
D gene: .; CDR3 length: 15; J gene: TRBJ1-2; clone size: .; V gene: TRBV7-2; CDR3 DNA: TGTGCCAGCAACTCGCCCCAGCGGGGGGCAAGAGGCTACACCTTC; CDR3 protein: CASNSPQRGARGYTF
D gene: .; CDR3 length: 13; J gene: TRBJ2-7; clone size: .; V gene: TRBV20-1; CDR3 DNA: TGCAGTGCGGGGGGCACGGTTACCTACGAGCAGTACTTC; CDR3 protein: CSAGGTVTYEQYF
D gene: .; CDR3 length: 16; J gene: TRBJ2-7; clone size: .; V gene: TRBV25-1; CDR3 DNA: TGTGCCAGCAGTCCCCTTGCGGGACAGCGGAACGACGAGCAGTACTTC; CDR3 protein: CASSPLAGQRNDEQYF
D gene: .; CDR3 length: 14; J gene: TRBJ2-7; clone size: .; V gene: TRBV9; CDR3 DNA: TGTGCCAGCAGCCGAACCGGGACCGTCTACGAGCAGTACTTC; CDR3 protein: CASSRTGTVYEQYF
D gene: .; CDR3 length: 13; J gene: TRBJ2-3; clone size: few; V gene: TRBV20-1; CDR3 DNA: TGCAGTGCGTCAGTACAGAGCACAGATACGCAGTATTTT; CDR3 protein: CSASVQSTDTQYF
D gene: TRBD1; CDR3 length: 15; J gene: TRBJ1-2; clone size: few; V gene: TRBV3-1; CDR3 DNA: TGTGCCAGCAGCCATGTTCAGGGGGGACGCGCTGGCTACACCTTC; CDR3 protein: CASSHVQGGRAGYTF
D gene: .; CDR3 length: 13; J gene: TRBJ2-3; clone size: .; V gene: TRBV4-1; CDR3 DNA: TGCGCCAGCAGCGCTCCCCTAACAAGCCCTCAGTATTTT; CDR3 protein: CASSAPLTSPQYF
D gene: .; CDR3 length: 16; J gene: TRBJ2-1; clone size: .; V gene: TRBV7-9; CDR3 DNA: TGTGCCAGCAGCTTAGGTTTTGGATACTCCTACAATGAGCAGTTCTTC; CDR3 protein: CASSLGFGYSYNEQFF
D gene: .; CDR3 length: 12; J gene: TRBJ2-4; clone size: few; V gene: TRBV12-3/TRBV12-4; CDR3 DNA: TGTGCCAGCAGTTTAGCGGACCTATTTCAGTACTTC; CDR3 protein: CASSLADLFQYF
D gene: TRBD1; CDR3 length: 15; J gene: TRBJ2-1; clone size: few; V gene: TRBV7-9; CDR3 DNA: TGTGCCAGCAGCTCAGGACAGGGGGCGGTAAATGAGCAGTTCTTC; CDR3 protein: CASSSGQGAVNEQFF
D gene: .; CDR3 length: 16; J gene: TRBJ2-7; clone size: few; V gene: TRBV5-1; CDR3 DNA: TGCGCCAGCAGCTTGGATGGGACCACGATCTCCTACGAGCAGTACTTC; CDR3 protein: CASSLDGTTISYEQYF
D gene: .; CDR3 length: 14; J gene: TRBJ2-7; clone size: .; V gene: TRBV5-1; CDR3 DNA: TGCGCCAGCAGCCCTATGACGGACAGTTACGAGCAGTACTTC; CDR3 protein: CASSPMTDSYEQYF
D gene: .; CDR3 length: 14; J gene: TRBJ2-5; clone size: .; V gene: TRBV2; CDR3 DNA: TGTGCCAGCAGCCTTTTAGAAGGCCAAGAGACCCAGTACTTC; CDR3 protein: CASSLLEGQETQYF
D gene: .; CDR3 length: 13; J gene: TRBJ2-5; clone size: .; V gene: TRBV15; CDR3 DNA: TGTGCCACCAGCAGTTCACCGAGGGAGACCCAGTACTTC; CDR3 protein: CATSSSPRETQYF
D gene: .; CDR3 length: 13; J gene: TRBJ2-7; clone size: few; V gene: TRBV7-2; CDR3 DNA: TGTGCCAGCAGCGCCGGCTTAAGGAACGAGCAGTACTTC; CDR3 protein: CASSAGLRNEQYF
D gene: .; CDR3 length: 14; J gene: TRBJ2-7; clone size: .; V gene: TRBV28; CDR3 DNA: TGTGCCAGCAGTTTATACCGAGGAACCTACGAGCAGTACTTC; CDR3 protein: CASSLYRGTYEQYF
D gene: .; CDR3 length: 17; J gene: TRBJ2-4; clone size: .; V gene: TRBV27; CDR3 DNA: TGTGCCAGCAGTATAAGGTGGCAGGCCCTAGCCAAAAACATTCAGTACTTC; CDR3 protein: CASSIRWQALAKNIQYF
D gene: .; CDR3 length: 17; J gene: TRBJ2-1; clone size: .; V gene: TRBV3-1; CDR3 DNA: TGTGCCAGCAGCCAGAGGTTAGACAGCCATTCCTACAATGAGCAGTTCTTC; CDR3 protein: CASSQRLDSHSYNEQFF
D gene: .; CDR3 length: 14; J gene: TRBJ1-5; clone size: .; V gene: TRBV12-3/TRBV12-4; CDR3 DNA: TGTGCCAGCGGTTTCTCCAATAGCAATCAGCCCCAGCATTTT; CDR3 protein: CASGFSNSNQPQHF
D gene: TRBD2; CDR3 length: 15; J gene: TRBJ2-3; clone size: few; V gene: TRBV5-1; CDR3 DNA: TGCGCCAGCAGCTTGACTAGCGGGGCCGGCGGTACGCAGTATTTT; CDR3 protein: CASSLTSGAGGTQYF
D gene: TRBD1; CDR3 length: 14; J gene: TRBJ1-1; clone size: once; V gene: TRBV7-9; CDR3 DNA: TGTGCCAGCAGCTTCGGACAGGGGGCGACTGAAGCTTTCTTT; CDR3 protein: CASSFGQGATEAFF
D gene: TRBD1; CDR3 length: 14; J gene: TRBJ1-2; clone size: .; V gene: TRBV29-1; CDR3 DNA: TGCAGCGTTGCTCCTGGGACAGCTAACTATGGCTACACCTTC; CDR3 protein: CSVAPGTANYGYTF
D gene: .; CDR3 length: 15; J gene: TRBJ2-5; clone size: few; V gene: TRBV7-9; CDR3 DNA: TGTGCCAGCAGCTACAACAACAGGGATCTCGAGACCCAGTACTTC; CDR3 protein: CASSYNNRDLETQYF